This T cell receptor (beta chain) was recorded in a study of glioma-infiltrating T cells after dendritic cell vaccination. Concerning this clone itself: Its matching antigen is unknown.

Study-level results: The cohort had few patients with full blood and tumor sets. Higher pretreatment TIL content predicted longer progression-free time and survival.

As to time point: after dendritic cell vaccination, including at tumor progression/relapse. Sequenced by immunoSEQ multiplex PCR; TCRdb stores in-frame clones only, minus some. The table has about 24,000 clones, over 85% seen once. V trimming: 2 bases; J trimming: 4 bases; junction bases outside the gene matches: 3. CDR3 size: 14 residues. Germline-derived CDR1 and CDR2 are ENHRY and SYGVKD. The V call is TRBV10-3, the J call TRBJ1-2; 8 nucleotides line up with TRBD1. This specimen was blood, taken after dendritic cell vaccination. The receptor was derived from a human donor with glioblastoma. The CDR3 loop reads CAISERQGAYGYTF. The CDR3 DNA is TGTGCCATCAGTGAGCGGCAGGGGGCCTATGGCTACACCTTC.